This TCR beta chain was observed in a study of blood T cell repertoires in COVID-19 (TCRdb year 2020). For the study in its entirety: Samples covering the acute and convalescent phases of COVID-19 were provided by collaborators in the United States, Italy and Spain. The prospective study material was composed of cDNA or gDNA derived from T cells, B-cell-depleted T cells, or PBMCs. Subjects who had been exposed to COVID-19, were actively infected with it, or had recovered from it provided the deeply sampled blood TCRbeta repertoires that made up the dataset. The repertoires were released in a freely available public database intended as a resource for research on the immune response to SARS-CoV-2. The samples were drawn from the first 160 participants of the ongoing ImmuneRACE study and from 1,254 subjects provided by 6 global collaborators. A de-identified subject ID, COVID-19 status, age in years and sex were almost always included in the sample metadata. Where available, HLA class I and class II types were taken from metadata supplied by the sample provider and were not determined by assay-based typing.

TCRbeta CDR3 regions were amplified from genomic DNA using the immunoSEQ Assay, a bias-controlled multiplex PCR. Under the source paper's analysis protocol: The number of nucleated cells in each sample was estimated from the amplification of reference gene primers within the assay. Sequence reads were collapsed and filtered to measure the absolute abundance of every unique TCRbeta CDR3 rearrangement. Productive Simpson clonality was computed per sample as the square root of Simpson's diversity index over productive rearrangements. This immuneACCESS table, as held by TCRdb, lists in-frame sequences with V and J called but not all clones. Of the missing ones, under half trace to an unresolved V gene in checked studies; the others have no known cause. Clone size and V and J calls were adopted from that table, with D and trimming inferred from the DNA. The sample table holds about 150,000 clones, of which 83% were seen once. Roughly 2% of the sample goes to the ten largest clones.

To note about this clone: What this receptor recognizes is not known. Qualities for individual bases were not recorded, and no much larger clone is one base off. Other nucleotide sequences in the sample specify the same CDR3.

Per the germline V gene, MNHEY is the CDR1 and SVGAGI is the CDR2. Relative to germline, V is 6 bases shorter and J is 2 bases shorter, with 8 bases between their ends. The CDR3 has 12 amino acids, counting the end cysteine and phenylalanine. The DNA shown is the 36-base CDR3, in frame from base 1. The collaborating institutions used their own protocols to collect whole blood in K2EDTA tubes. For TCRbeta analysis, collaborators shipped samples in one of three forms: frozen whole blood, isolated PBMCs, or DNA extracted from either of those sample types. What the research found in general, with its limitations: The amount of clinical and demographic metadata varied by source and participant and was provided uncurated.

The source of this sequence is a woman of 80 years or more with acute or convalescent COVID-19. Input material: peripheral blood. The chain is encoded by TRBV6-5 joined to TRBJ2-7; perhaps TRBD2 is the D gene, with 7 bases matching. CDR3 loop: CASRGGPYEQYF. The sequence in DNA is TGTGCCAGCAGGGGGGGGCCCTACGAGCAGTACTTC.